This T cell receptor (beta chain) was identified during a study of OX40 agonist ivuxolimab in advanced cancers. Study in general: Ivuxolimab doses were 0.01, 0.1, 0.3, 1.5, 3 or 10 mg/kg every 2 weeks.

As to this clone: Its antigen is unidentified.

This table comes from immunoSEQ multiplex PCR, and its TCRdb copy is limited to in-frame clones, with some not included. This sample yields about 5,600 clones, of which 70% to 75% are seen a single time; around three fifths belongs to the top ten. Germline CDR1 and CDR2: SEHNR and FQNEAQ (reference sequence). CDR3 length: 15 residues. V lost 5 bases and J lost 3, with 14 bases in between. Anyone with autoimmune disease history or systemic immunosuppression was excluded. Findings of the study overall: Normalized T-cell clonal expansion was also low in a subset of nonresponders. At doses 0.1 to 3.0 mg/kg, CD4+ and CD8+ clones expanded.

The source of this sequence is an adult with an advanced solid tumor such as melanoma, head and neck, liver or kidney cancer. The chain recombines TRBV7-9 with TRBJ1-5; D is unclear. Sample: CD4+ or CD8+ T cells sorted from blood, taken in a trial of the OX40 agonist ivuxolimab. As DNA, the CDR3 is TGTGCCAGCAGCCCGTCCGGGGTCTACAATCAGCCCCAGCATTTT. It is translated as CASSPSGVYNQPQHF.